Below, one TCR beta chain is given with its context. Its antigen is not known. The sample belongs to a study of multiple sclerosis patients with progressive multifocal leukoencephalopathy. Study-wide findings and caveats: Whether JC virus or general immunocompromise explains the findings remained unclear. PML-onset expanded TRB clones were detectable before and during natalizumab therapy.

The CDR3 is made up of 14 amino acids. CDR1 and CDR2 (germline): GTSNPN, SVGIG (reference sequence). V lost 3 bases and J 5 bases, leaving 17 bases between the germline ends. As to time point: about a year of natalizumab therapy. Samples T1 and T2 were drawn at 6 and 12 months of therapy, respectively. Here immunoSEQ multiplex PCR was the method, and the copy in TCRdb shows in-frame clones only, minus some. Found here are 25,000 or so clones, around 93% of them singletons; the top ten hold about 2%. The sample here was PBMCs, taken from a patient treated with natalizumab. The clonotype was recovered from a young man with multiple sclerosis. The chain carries TRBV30 and TRBJ2-7; D is possibly TRBD1 (8 bases). Written as DNA, the CDR3 is TGTGCCTGGAGGCCCGGACAGGGAGGGGACGAGCAGTACTTC. As protein: CAWRPGQGGDEQYF.